The rows below give T cell receptor beta chains drawn from one sample of a study of T cell repertoires in ileal Crohn's disease. Assay: immunoSEQ multiplex PCR; the TCRdb copy retains only in-frame clones and omits some. The table has tens of thousands of clones, approximately 88% seen once. Sequenced: ileal tissue. These receptor sequences come from an adult with Crohn's disease. Both conserved end residues are part of each CDR3. D genes are given only for firm matches. The listing skips clone size in some rows; elsewhere it reads once, few, many or a size class.

V	D	J	size	DNA	CDR3
TRBV4-3	TRBD1	TRBJ1-2	.	TGCGCCAGCAGCCGCGGACAGGGGGCGGCTGGCTACACCTTC	CASSRGQGAAGYTF
TRBV29-1	TRBD1	TRBJ2-6	.	TGCAGCGTCGCCTCCGGGACAGGGGGGATTAGGGCCAACGTCCTGACTTTC	CSVASGTGGIRANVLTF
TRBV5-8	TRBD1	TRBJ1-5	.	TGTGCCAGCAGCTTAGCCCAGGGGGGCAATCAGCCCCAGCATTTT	CASSLAQGGNQPQHF
TRBV30	.	TRBJ2-1	.	TGTGCCTTCACGGGTGACTCCTACAATGAGCAGTTCTTC	CAFTGDSYNEQFF
TRBV30	TRBD1	TRBJ2-1	.	TGTGCCTGGAGTGTTGCAGGACAGGGGGTATGGAATGAGCAGTTCTTC	CAWSVAGQGVWNEQFF
TRBV2	TRBD2	TRBJ2-1	.	TGTGCCAGCAGGAAGCGGGAGGGGAATGAGCAGTTCTTC	CASRKREGNEQFF
TRBV28	.	TRBJ2-7	.	TGTGCCAGCAGCCGCCCCGGAGGGAGCAAATACGAGCAGTACTTC	CASSRPGGSKYEQYF
TRBV7-2	TRBD1	TRBJ1-5	.	TGTGCCAGCAGACACGGGACAGGGAAGAATCAGCCCCAGCATTTT	CASRHGTGKNQPQHF
TRBV5-5	.	TRBJ1-5	.	TGTGCCAGCAGCTTGGACAGTAGCAATCAGCCCCAGCATTTT	CASSLDSSNQPQHF
TRBV11-3	.	TRBJ2-5	once	TGTGCCAGCAGCTCAGACGTCGAGACCCAGTACTTC	CASSSDVETQYF
TRBV11-2	TRBD2	TRBJ2-7	.	TGTGCCAGCAGCTATAAAACTAGCGGGACATTTAGCTACGAGCAGTACTTC	CASSYKTSGTFSYEQYF
TRBV5-1	.	TRBJ1-4	once	TGCGCCAGCTCCAGGGCGCAGGGTGGGGAAAAACTGTTTTTT	CASSRAQGGEKLFF
TRBV15	.	TRBJ1-4	once	TGTGCCACCAGCAGAGAAAGAGGCAGAGTTAATGAAAAACTGTTTTTT	CATSRERGRVNEKLFF
TRBV7-2	TRBD1	TRBJ2-7	.	TGTGCCAGCAGCTTAGACACCGGGACAGGGACTTACGAGCAGTACTTC	CASSLDTGTGTYEQYF
TRBV27	.	TRBJ2-1	.	TGTGCCAGCAGTTCCCAATTAGGACAGAACAATGAGCAGTTCTTC	CASSSQLGQNNEQFF
TRBV30	.	TRBJ1-4	.	TGTGCCTGGAGTTTCTCAGGGATATCTAATGAAAAACTGTTTTTT	CAWSFSGISNEKLFF
TRBV7-3	.	TRBJ1-1	.	TGTGCCAGCAGCTTCCAGGGAACGAACACTGAAGCTTTCTTT	CASSFQGTNTEAFF
TRBV28	TRBD1	TRBJ1-2	.	TGTGCCAGCAGTTTCCGAGGACAGGGAGGGAACTATGGCTACACCTTC	CASSFRGQGGNYGYTF
TRBV29-1	.	TRBJ1-1	.	TGCAGCGTGAGACAGTCTGAAGCTTTCTTT	CSVRQSEAFF
TRBV2	TRBD1	TRBJ1-2	.	TGTGCCAGCAGGGCCGGGACAGATCCTCTTGGCTACACCTTC	CASRAGTDPLGYTF
TRBV11-2	TRBD1	TRBJ2-7	.	TGTGCCAGCAGCTTAGCGCAGGGGGTATACGAGCAGTACTTC	CASSLAQGVYEQYF
TRBV27	.	TRBJ1-5	once	TGTGCCAGCAGGCTAGGTAGGGGTCCTCAGCCCCAGCATTTT	CASRLGRGPQPQHF
TRBV19	TRBD1	TRBJ2-7	.	TGTGCCAGTAGATCACAGGACAGGCCAACCTACGAGCAGTACTTC	CASRSQDRPTYEQYF
TRBV4-1	.	TRBJ1-2	.	TGCGCCACCTCGTCCAGGGGTCAGGGTAACTATGGCTACACCTTC	CATSSRGQGNYGYTF
TRBV5-1	TRBD1	TRBJ1-1	.	TGCGCCAGCAGCTTGGAGGGACAGGGGGTCACTGAAGCTTTCTTT	CASSLEGQGVTEAFF
TRBV27	.	TRBJ1-1	.	TGTGCCAGCAGTTTATCTCAGGGGGAAGCTTTCTTT	CASSLSQGEAFF
TRBV12-5	.	TRBJ2-3	.	TGTGCTAGTGGGGGGCTCACAGATACGCAGTATTTT	CASGGLTDTQYF
TRBV9	TRBD1	TRBJ1-6	few	TGTGCCAGCAGCGTGGGACAGGGTAATTCACCCCTCCACTTT	CASSVGQGNSPLHF
TRBV4-1	.	TRBJ1-6	.	TGCGCCAGCAGCCAAGGGGAGGTTTTTACAGGCCCCTCACCCCTCCACTTT	CASSQGEVFTGPSPLHF
TRBV5-1	TRBD1	TRBJ2-1	.	TGCGCCAGCAGCTTGGAGGGACAGGGACCAATCGAGCAGTTCTTC	CASSLEGQGPIEQFF
TRBV30	.	TRBJ1-1	once	TGTGCCTGGAGTGTACGCAGTCTGTTATCGAACACTGAAGCTTTCTTT	CAWSVRSLLSNTEAFF
TRBV6-5	.	TRBJ1-1	.	TGTGCCAGCAGTTACCGCGGGGGCGGGAACACTGAAGCTTTCTTT	CASSYRGGGNTEAFF
TRBV9	.	TRBJ2-2	few	TGTGCCAGCACCATCTCAGGGGAAAACACCGGGGAGCTGTTTTTT	CASTISGENTGELFF
TRBV6-5	.	TRBJ1-2	.	TGTGCCAGCAGTTCAAATGGCTACACCTTC	CASSSNGYTF
TRBV6-6	TRBD2	TRBJ2-7	.	TGTGCCAGCAGTAGACTAGCGGAAGCCTACGAGCAGTACTTC	CASSRLAEAYEQYF
TRBV30	.	TRBJ2-5	.	TGTGCCTGGAGTGTATTGGGGGGAGCGGCAATCCAGTACTTC	CAWSVLGGAAIQYF
TRBV5-8	.	TRBJ1-2	.	TGTGCCAGCAGCTTGGGGGGGCCTAACTATGGCTACACCTTC	CASSLGGPNYGYTF
TRBV19	.	TRBJ2-3	.	TGTGCCAGTAGTAAAGCCAGGGTCTCTAGCACAGATACGCAGTATTTT	CASSKARVSSTDTQYF
TRBV6-5	.	TRBJ2-7	.	TGTGCCAGCAGTTACTCGAGGGACATTAACGAGCAGTACTTC	CASSYSRDINEQYF
TRBV11-1	TRBD1	TRBJ2-7	.	TGTGCCAGCAGCTTAGGACAGGGAATGGCCTACGAGCAGTACTTC	CASSLGQGMAYEQYF
TRBV5-8	TRBD1	TRBJ1-4	once	TGTGCCAGCAGCTTAGGACAGGGAGCGAATGAAAAACTGTTTTTT	CASSLGQGANEKLFF
TRBV15	TRBD1	TRBJ1-5	.	TGTGCCACCAGCAGAGACAGGGGGAGTGCGGGTCAGCCCCAGCATTTT	CATSRDRGSAGQPQHF
TRBV5-1	.	TRBJ2-5	.	TGCGCCAGCGCTACGGGCGGACAGCAAGAGACCCAGTACTTC	CASATGGQQETQYF
TRBV5-6	.	TRBJ2-5	.	TGTGCCAGCAGCTTGGTTCAGGAGACCCAGTACTTC	CASSLVQETQYF
TRBV28	.	TRBJ1-1	.	TGTGCCAGCAGGAGGGCAGGCTCGAACACTGAAGCTTTCTTT	CASRRAGSNTEAFF
TRBV11-2	TRBD2	TRBJ2-3	.	TGTGCCAGCAGCTTAGATGGGCTAGCGGGCACAGATACGCAGTATTTT	CASSLDGLAGTDTQYF
TRBV5-1	.	TRBJ1-4	.	TGCGCCAGCAGCTCACAGGGTAATGAAAAACTGTTTTTT	CASSSQGNEKLFF
TRBV2	TRBD1	TRBJ1-4	.	TGTGCCAGCAGCCCCGGGACAGTGTTCGAAAAACTGTTTTTT	CASSPGTVFEKLFF
TRBV18	TRBD1	TRBJ2-1	.	TGTGCCAGCTCACAAGACAGGGGGCGGCAGTTCTTC	CASSQDRGRQFF
TRBV4-3	TRBD1	TRBJ2-2	.	TGCGCCAGCAGCCCTTTTCGACAGGGCAAGGACACCGGGGAGCTGTTTTTT	CASSPFRQGKDTGELFF
TRBV13	.	TRBJ1-1	.	TGTGCCAGCAGCTCCATTAATTTTAGGAGGCAAGCTTTCTTT	CASSSINFRRQAFF
TRBV13	TRBD1	TRBJ1-5	.	TGTGCCAGCAGCTTACAGGGGGATCAGCCCCAGCATTTT	CASSLQGDQPQHF
TRBV7-2	TRBD2	TRBJ2-7	.	TGTGCCAGCAGCTTGGGACTAATCAAGGACGAGCAGTACTTC	CASSLGLIKDEQYF